The 26 T cell receptor beta chains listed next were all sequenced from one sample in a study of T-cell reconstitution after alpha-beta-depleted transplantation in children (dated by TCRdb to about 2016). Sample treatment or condition, as interpreted from the label and publication: allogeneic hematopoietic cell transplantation with graft depleted of TCRalphabeta T cells and CD19 B cells. Libraries came from PCR. The run used an Illumina HiSeq 2500. Molecular barcoding was employed in the preparation of TCR libraries, with unique molecular identifiers being used to normalize TCRbeta repertoire quantification. TCRdb ran its own pipeline on the public reads, namely fastp trimming at Q25 and MiXCR clone calling, and kept in-frame beta chains. Rows with a matching CDR3 protein are joined into one entry that keeps the most common DNA and genes. This sample has a few hundred thousand distinct CDR3 sequences in its table, and more than 20% of those were observed once. 4% to 6% of the sample comes from the top ten.

This sample comprised PBMCs, mostly from graft donor cells, obtained 360 days after TCRalphabeta/CD19-depleted stem cell transplant. Receptors originate from a female patient under 10 years old who had a stem cell transplant for congenital amegakaryocytic thrombocytopenia, so the T cells may come from the graft donor.

In its sample, this clonotype was seen a few times. The rearrangement joins TRBV5-1 to TRBJ2-7; D may be TRBD1 (6 bases). The CDR3 extends over 14 amino acids. Per germline, CDR1 SGHRS and CDR2 YFSETQ. V lost 5 bases, J lost 6 bases, and 18 bases lay in between. The DNA of the CDR3 is TGCGCCAGCAGAACAGGGCCAAGCTCCGGCGAGCAGTACTTC. Amino acid sequence: CASRTGPSSGEQYF.

This chain's CDR3 is CASSDYRGRTDTQYF. CDR3 nucleotide sequence: TGTGCCAGCAGCGACTACAGGGGGCGCACAGATACGCAGTATTTT. The genes are TRBV7-6 and TRBJ2-3, with 9 nucleotides matching TRBD1. Germline trimming cut 5 bases from V and 1 base from J; bases unmatched to any gene: 4. Germline V gene sequence: CDR1 SGHVS, CDR2 FNYEAQ. The CDR3 length is 15 residues. The variable domain in full, with the rest retrieved from reference TRBV7-6 and TRBJ2-3, is GAGVSQSPRYKVTKRGQDVALRCDPISGHVSLYWYRQALGQGPEFLTYFNYEAQQDKSGLPNDRFSAERPEGSISTLTIQRTEQRDSAMYRCASSDYRGRTDTQYFGPGTRLTVL.

This clonotype was seen more than once but under ten times. The chain couples TRBV7-8 to TRBJ2-7; 7 bases fit TRBD1. Per germline, CDR1 SGHVS and CDR2 FQNEAQ. CDR3 length: 16 residues. Trimming took 5 bases from V and 3 from J; bases not matched to a gene: 13. The DNA of the CDR3 is TGTGCCAGCAGCCCGAACGACCGGGACAGATACTACGAGCAGTACTTC. Its protein product is CASSPNDRDRYYEQYF.

This clonotype was counted only a few times. V is TRBV6-1 and J is TRBJ1-6, with 9 positions matching TRBD1. V trimming: 9 bases; J trimming: 7 bases; junction bases outside the gene matches: 4. CDR1 is MNHNS and CDR2 is SASEGT in the germline V gene. CDR3 length equals 13 residues. The CDR3, as DNA: TGTGCCAGACTACAGGGGGCCAATTCACCCCTCCACTTT. This translates into CARLQGANSPLHF.

The J gene is TRBJ1-5, the V gene TRBV20-1; tentative D call: TRBD1 (5 bases). The CDR3 totals 14 residues. Trimming pared 3 bases from V and 6 bases from J, leaving 15 bases between. Germline CDR1 reads DFQATT; CDR2 reads SNEGSKA (reference sequence). This CDR3 is CSASRELDRQPQHF. CDR3 coding DNA: TGCAGTGCTAGCAGGGAACTAGACCGTCAGCCCCAGCATTTT.

This clonotype showed up many times. The gene calls are TRBV4-1 and TRBJ2-2, with 7 bases lining up with TRBD2. The V gene's germline CDR1 is MGHRA and CDR2 YSYEKL. CDR3 length: 15 amino acids. With 6 bases clipped from V and 7 bases from J, the junction kept 11 bases outside the gene matches. The CDR3 bases are TGCGCCAGCAGACCGCTGGGGAGGGGAGTCGGGGAGCTGTTTTTT. Residues: CASRPLGRGVGELFF.

This clonotype was detected only a few times. The chain is built from TRBV4-3 and TRBJ1-1; no reliable D call. Germline values: CDR1 LGHNA, CDR2 YSLEER. This CDR3 has 15 residues. V shed 4 bases and J shed 1 base, with 13 bases lying between them. The CDR3 here is CASSLSLGRNTEAFF. CDR3 nucleotide sequence: TGCGCCAGCAGCCTGTCTTTGGGCCGGAACACTGAAGCTTTCTTT.

The chain joins TRBV4-1 to TRBJ1-1, with D possibly matching TRBD1 (6 bases). The V end was cut by 2 bases, the J end by 0 bases, with 13 bases between. The CDR3 spans 16 residues. From germline, CDR1 is MGHRA and CDR2 YSYEKL. The CDR3 nucleotides read TGCGCCAGCAGCCAACTAAGTAGGGGGGTGAACACTGAAGCTTTCTTT. It encodes CASSQLSRGVNTEAFF.

This clonotype was seen only a few times. This sequence joins TRBV12-3 or TRBV12-4 and TRBJ1-4; unclear D gene. CDR3 size: 15 residues. Trimming shortened V by 6 bases and J by 3 bases, and 14 bases separated the two germline ends. In nucleotides, the CDR3 is TGTGCCAGCAGCATTGGAGGGCCGGCTAATGAAAAACTGTTTTTT. As protein: CASSIGGPANEKLFF.

V usage is TRBV20-1 and J usage is TRBJ1-4; tentative D call: TRBD1 (6 bases). The germline V and J ends were trimmed by 0 bases and 0 bases, with 17 bases remaining between them. The CDR3 totals 18 residues. Germline CDR1 is DFQATT and CDR2 is SNEGSKA (reference sequence). The CDR3 region is CSARDAFWGPATNEKLFF. CDR3 nucleotides: TGCAGTGCTAGAGATGCCTTTTGGGGGCCAGCAACTAATGAAAAACTGTTTTTT.

The V and J genes are TRBV5-1 and TRBJ2-3; D may match TRBD1 or TRBD2 (5 bases each). In germline, CDR1 is SGHRS, CDR2 YFSETQ. V lost 5 bases and J 2 bases, leaving 12 bases between the germline ends. The CDR3 runs 14 residues. CDR3 bases: TGCGCCAGCAGTGGGGGTGAATACACAGATACGCAGTATTTT. Translating gives CASSGGEYTDTQYF.

V is TRBV5-5 and J is TRBJ1-4, with D possibly being TRBD1 (5 bases). Germline V gene sequence: CDR1 SGHKS, CDR2 YYEKEE (reference sequence). Trimming pared 1 base from V and 0 bases from J, leaving 13 bases between. The CDR3 is made up of 17 amino acids. CDR3 residues: CASSLRGTLATNEKLFF. CDR3 DNA sequence: TGTGCCAGCAGCTTGAGAGGGACTCTTGCAACTAATGAAAAACTGTTTTTT. Filled out from reference TRBV5-5 and TRBJ1-4, the complete variable domain reads DAGVTQSPTHLIKTRGQQVTLRCSPISGHKSVSWYQQVLGQGPQFIFQYYEKEERGRGNFPDRFSARQFPNYSSELNVNALLLGDSALYLCASSLRGTLATNEKLFFGSGTQLSVL.

There are a few counts of this clonotype. CDR3 in amino acids: CSARGNRDYEQYF. The CDR3 region has the DNA TGCAGTGCTAGAGGTAACAGGGACTACGAGCAGTACTTC. This rearrangement joins TRBV20-1 to TRBJ2-7; possibly TRBD1 for D (6 bases). With 1 base removed from V and 3 bases from J, the gap between germline ends came to 10 bases. Germline CDR1 reads DFQATT; CDR2 reads SNEGSKA (reference sequence). The CDR3 length is 13 residues.

This clonotype was counted a few times. The chain links TRBV5-1 to TRBJ2-3; 15 positions agree with TRBD2. This CDR3 contains 17 residues. The V gene's germline CDR1 is SGHRS and CDR2 YFSETQ. The ends lost 4 bases at V and 2 bases at J; junction bases unmatched: 5. This CDR3 is CASSPGTSGGYTDTQYF. CDR3 bases: TGCGCCAGCAGCCCGGGGACTAGCGGGGGGTACACAGATACGCAGTATTTT.

This clonotype showed up just a few times. This chain uses TRBV7-8 with TRBJ2-1; perhaps D is TRBD1 or TRBD2 (5 bases each). This CDR3 region has 14 residues. Germline V gives CDR1 SGHVS, CDR2 FQNEAQ. V was trimmed by 4 bases and J by 4 bases, leaving 11 bases between them. The CDR3 DNA reads as TGTGCCAGCAGCTCCTCGGGGCAGTACAATGAGCAGTTCTTC. It translates to CASSSSGQYNEQFF.

This clonotype was seen only a few times. This sequence joins TRBV6-5 and TRBJ1-4, with TRBD1 matching over 8 bases. The ends lost 4 bases at V and 8 bases at J; junction bases unmatched: 9. The germline CDR1 and CDR2 sequences are MNHEY and SVGAGI. CDR3 length: 15 amino acids. In nucleotides, the CDR3 is TGTGCCAGCAGTTTAAGGACAGGGTTAAGGGAAAAACTGTTTTTT. As protein: CASSLRTGLREKLFF.

This clonotype appeared many times. The V gene is TRBV27, the J gene TRBJ1-6, with D perhaps TRBD1 (6 bases). CDR1 MNHEY and CDR2 SMNVEV come from the germline V gene (reference sequence). V dropped 1 base and J dropped 7 bases, with 11 bases sitting between them. The CDR3 has 15 amino acids. The CDR3 DNA follows: TGTGCCAGCAGTTTATGGGGGGCGATGAATTCACCCCTCCACTTT. Translation gives CASSLWGAMNSPLHF.

The chain carries TRBV15 and TRBJ2-7, with 7 positions matching TRBD2. V trimming: 0 bases; J trimming: 3 bases; junction bases outside the gene matches: 17. The CDR3 covers 19 residues. In germline, CDR1 is LNHNV, CDR2 YYDKDF (reference sequence). The CDR3 coding sequence is TGTGCCACCAGCAGAGATAAGTGGGAGGGCCTTGTTCCCTACTACGAGCAGTACTTC. Translation gives CATSRDKWEGLVPYYEQYF.

The CDR3 protein is CASSSYRTGLGNEQFF. CDR3 DNA sequence: TGCGCCAGCAGCTCGTACCGGACAGGGTTGGGCAATGAGCAGTTCTTC. The V and J genes are TRBV5-1 and TRBJ2-1; 8 bases map to TRBD1. The germline V gene has CDR1 SGHRS and CDR2 YFSETQ. After removal of 3 bases from V and 6 bases from J, the junction contained 11 bases not matched to a gene. CDR3 size: 16 residues.

This clonotype was found a few times. The rearrangement uses TRBV4-2 and TRBJ2-4; D remains ambiguous. This CDR3 has 15 residues. V lost 1 base, J lost 0 bases, and 7 bases lay in between. Looked up from germline, CDR1 is LGHNA and CDR2 is YNFKEQ. The CDR3 is CASSQVGLAKNIQYF. CDR3 sequence (DNA): TGTGCCAGCAGCCAAGTGGGTCTAGCCAAAAACATTCAGTACTTC.

This clonotype has a handful of counts. V usage is TRBV5-8 and J usage is TRBJ2-7; maybe TRBD2 (6 bases). CDR3 size: 14 residues. Germline CDR1 reads SGHTS; CDR2 reads YDEGEE. V was trimmed by 4 bases and J by 6 bases, leaving 17 bases between them. CDR3 sequence (DNA): TGTGCCAGCAGCAGGAGGGGTCCGTCAGCCGAGCAGTACTTC. Encoded protein: CASSRRGPSAEQYF.

The chain employs TRBV12-3 or TRBV12-4 and TRBJ1-5; 10 bases agree with TRBD1. The trim removed 5 bases at V and 7 bases at J, leaving 5 bases unmatched. CDR3 size: 14 residues. The CDR3 reads CASSTTGGWQPQHF. The CDR3 nucleotides read TGTGCCAGCAGTACGACAGGGGGCTGGCAGCCCCAGCATTTT.

This clonotype was counted between two and nine times. The V gene is TRBV29-1, the J gene TRBJ1-1; no reliable D call. The ends were cut back, 8 bases at V and 1 base at J, with 11 bases in the middle. Germline CDR1 SQVTM, CDR2 ANQGSEA. The CDR3 loop spans 12 amino acids. The CDR3 spells CSSSSQNTEAFF. The CDR3 bases are TGCAGCTCGAGTTCACAGAACACTGAAGCTTTCTTT. Looking up the rest from reference TRBV29-1 and TRBJ1-1 gives the full variable domain: SAVISQKPSRDICQRGTSLTIQCQVDSQVTMMFWYRQQPGQSLTLIATANQGSEATYESGFVIDKFPISRPNLTFSTLTVSNMSPEDSSIYLCSSSSQNTEAFFGQGTRLTVV.

Many counts were recorded for this clonotype. The V and J genes are TRBV29-1 and TRBJ2-1; the D is unclear. Germline V gene data show CDR1 as SQVTM and CDR2 as ANQGSEA. The V end lost 7 bases, the J end lost 10 bases, and 5 bases lay between the germline ends. The length of the CDR3 is 8 residues. CDR3 residues: CSAEEQFF. CDR3 DNA: TGCAGCGCCGAAGAGCAGTTCTTC.

This chain links TRBV13 with TRBJ2-6; TRBD1 is a possible D gene (5 bases). This CDR3 has 15 residues. Germline CDR1 PRHDT, CDR2 FYEKMQ (reference sequence). Trimming left V 4 bases short and J 4 bases short, with 11 bases between. The CDR3 reads CASSSQGTGANVLTF. The CDR3 bases are TGTGCCAGCAGCTCGCAGGGTACCGGGGCCAACGTCCTGACTTTC.

The rearrangement uses TRBV7-9 and TRBJ2-7; D call uncertain. The germline gives CDR1 SEHNR, CDR2 FQNEAQ (reference sequence). This CDR3 is 12 amino acids long. V lost 5 bases to trimming and J lost 0 bases, with 5 bases between them. As DNA, the CDR3 is TGTGCCAGCAGCGGGCCCTCCTACGAGCAGTACTTC. It specifies CASSGPSYEQYF.